The 18 T cell receptor beta chains reported below all come from one sample, sequenced in a study of neoadjuvant anti-PD-1 for oral cavity cancer (TCRdb year 2021). The library was obtained by the immunoSEQ multiplex PCR assay. What TCRdb holds here is the immuneACCESS table cut down to in-frame rearrangements. Part of the clones is not present; checked against another copy, under half of the missing clones reflect an unresolved V gene, and the others are unexplained. Recorded for this sample are fewer than 90,000 clones; approximately 84% of them occurred a single time. Around 3.1% of the sample belongs to the ten largest clones. Taken with the paper, the label for time point translates to: before neoadjuvant nivolumab. The specimen was PBMCs, collected before nivolumab (anti-PD-1) treatment. The receptors stem from a person aged 35 to 85 with oral cavity squamous cell carcinoma.

The chain links TRBV5-1 to TRBJ2-1; D not certain. V was trimmed by 1 base and J by 7 bases, leaving 6 bases between them. Per the germline V gene, CDR1 is SGHRS and CDR2 is YFSETQ. The CDR3 totals 12 residues. The CDR3 protein is CASSLWVNEQFF. The CDR3 bases are TGCGCCAGCAGCTTGTGGGTGAATGAGCAGTTCTTC.

The V call is TRBV4-1, the J call TRBJ1-2, with D uncertain. Germline V gene sequence: CDR1 MGHRA, CDR2 YSYEKL. Trimming took 0 bases from V and 4 from J, leaving 12 bases between them. The CDR3 covers 15 residues. CDR3 nucleotide sequence: TGCGCCAGCAGCCAAGATCGGGTAGTAAGCTATGGCTACACCTTC. It encodes CASSQDRVVSYGYTF.

This chain connects TRBV7-9 to TRBJ2-1; 14 nucleotides match TRBD2. This CDR3 has 16 amino acids. Germline values: CDR1 SEHNR, CDR2 FQNEAQ (reference sequence). V gave up 0 bases and J gave up 9 bases; unmatched junction bases: 4. The CDR3, as DNA: TGTGCCAGCAGCTTAGCGGGTGGACTAGCGGGAGGTGAGCAGTTCTTC. Translating gives CASSLAGGLAGGEQFF.

The genes are TRBV5-5 and TRBJ1-2; TRBD1 is a possible D gene (5 bases). Germline CDR1 is SGHKS and CDR2 is YYEKEE (reference sequence). The CDR3 consists of 15 residues. Trimming left V 0 bases short and J 8 bases short, with 17 bases between. The CDR3 nucleotides are TGTGCCAGCAGCTTGGAATCTGGCAGGGTGGGGGGCTACACCTTC. Its protein is CASSLESGRVGGYTF.

This clone has a handful of counts. This chain uses TRBV6-6 with TRBJ2-7; 7 bases match TRBD1. J was trimmed by 6 bases and V by 6 bases; bases with no gene match: 11. Germline V lookup: CDR1 MNHNY, CDR2 SVGAGI (reference sequence). CDR3 length equals 14 residues. The CDR3 here is CASSQVGDRAEQYF. The CDR3 region has the DNA TGTGCCAGCAGCCAAGTCGGTGACAGGGCCGAGCAGTACTTC.

J is TRBJ1-5 and V is TRBV5-5; TRBD1 agrees at 11 bases. The CDR3 covers 17 residues. Per germline, CDR1 SGHKS and CDR2 YYEKEE (reference sequence). V lost 2 bases, J lost 1 base, and 5 bases stayed unmatched. CDR3 amino acids: CASSFGTGGRSNQPQHF. The DNA of the CDR3 is TGTGCCAGCAGCTTTGGGACAGGGGGAAGGAGCAATCAGCCCCAGCATTTT.

The chain carries TRBV19 and TRBJ2-5; 9 bases match TRBD1. Germline V gene lookup returns CDR1 LNHDA and CDR2 SQIVND (reference sequence). Trimming took 1 base from V and 4 from J; bases not matched to a gene: 7. This CDR3 contains 16 residues. CDR3 sequence (DNA): TGTGCCAGTAGTATAGTACAGGGGGCGTCCCCAGAGACCCAGTACTTC. Its protein product is CASSIVQGASPETQYF.

The V and J genes are TRBV5-1 and TRBJ2-2; D not certain. The CDR3 sequence is 14 residues long. Germline V gene lookup returns CDR1 SGHRS and CDR2 YFSETQ. Trimming left V 4 bases short and J 4 bases short, with 11 bases between. The CDR3 region has the DNA TGCGCCAGCAGCACCCACACGAGCACCGGGGAGCTGTTTTTT. It encodes CASSTHTSTGELFF.

This chain connects TRBV7-9 to TRBJ2-3; D is uncertain. CDR3 length: 13 residues. Trimming pared 7 bases from V and 4 bases from J, leaving 12 bases between. Germline V lookup: CDR1 SEHNR, CDR2 FQNEAQ (reference sequence). The CDR3 is CASTTYVPDTQYF. Here the CDR3 DNA reads TGTGCCAGCACCACTTACGTTCCAGATACGCAGTATTTT.

This clone was recorded once. This chain joins TRBV5-8 and TRBJ2-3; D may be TRBD1 (5 bases). Trimming removed 4 bases from V and 0 bases from J, with 9 bases in between. Germline values: CDR1 SGHTS, CDR2 YDEGEE. This CDR3 comprises 14 residues. CDR3 bases: TGTGCCAGCAGCCTAGGGGTGAGCACAGATACGCAGTATTTT. It encodes CASSLGVSTDTQYF.

The rearrangement uses TRBV11-2 and TRBJ2-7; TRBD1 or TRBD2 may be the D gene (7 bases each). The V end was cut by 3 bases, the J end by 3 bases, with 15 bases between. This CDR3 has 15 residues. Germline V CDR1 and CDR2: SGHAT, FQNNGV. The CDR3 DNA reads TGTGCCAGCAGCTTGTTCGCAGGGGGGGTCTACGAGCAGTACTTC. Residues: CASSLFAGGVYEQYF.

V is TRBV28 and J is TRBJ1-2, with 7 bases aligning to TRBD1. The trim removed 3 bases at V and 4 bases at J, leaving 8 bases unmatched. Germline V gene data show CDR1 as MDHEN and CDR2 as SYDVKM. CDR3 length: 15 residues. The CDR3 here is CASSFQQGMFYGYTF. In DNA, the CDR3 is TGTGCCAGCAGTTTCCAACAGGGGATGTTCTATGGCTACACCTTC.

This chain links TRBV29-1 with TRBJ1-2; 8 nucleotides line up with TRBD1. Trimming at V came to 0 bases and at J to 8 bases, leaving 2 bases not matched to a gene. The length of the CDR3 is 12 residues. The germline V gene encodes CDR1 SQVTM and CDR2 ANQGSEA. The CDR3 region is CSVEDRGQGYTF. For the CDR3, the DNA is TGCAGCGTTGAAGACAGGGGGCAAGGCTACACCTTC.

This chain joins TRBV4-2 and TRBJ1-3; D is undetermined. The germline V gene has CDR1 LGHNA and CDR2 YNFKEQ. The CDR3 totals 15 residues. With 0 bases removed from V and 4 bases from J, the gap between germline ends came to 10 bases. The CDR3: CASSQDWGSGNTIYF. CDR3 DNA: TGTGCCAGCAGCCAAGATTGGGGATCCGGAAACACCATATATTTT.

The CDR3 nucleotides read TGCGCCAGCAGTCCTTTGGGGACAGGGGAAAACACTGAAGCTTTCTTT. It yields the protein CASSPLGTGENTEAFF. The chain recombines TRBV5-1 with TRBJ1-1; 10 nucleotides line up with TRBD1. This CDR3 comprises 16 residues. V lost 5 bases and J lost 2; bases outside the gene matches: 9. Germline loops: CDR1 SGHRS, CDR2 YFSETQ.

The sample holds one count of this clone. This sequence joins TRBV7-8 and TRBJ1-1, with D perhaps TRBD1 (6 bases). In germline, CDR1 is SGHVS, CDR2 FQNEAQ. Trimming took off 3 bases at V and 5 bases at J, with 7 bases between the two ends. The CDR3 loop spans 12 amino acids. CDR3 amino acids: CASSFTGTEAFF. CDR3 in DNA: TGTGCCAGCAGCTTTACAGGGACTGAAGCTTTCTTT.

This rearrangement joins TRBV2 to TRBJ2-5; weak D call: TRBD2 (6 bases). The CDR3 covers 15 residues. Germline assignment: CDR1 SNHLY and CDR2 FYNNEI. The V end lost 4 bases, the J end lost 2 bases, and 14 bases lay between the germline ends. This CDR3 reads CASSAMGLSQETQYF. CDR3 coding DNA: TGTGCCAGCAGTGCCATGGGACTTTCTCAAGAGACCCAGTACTTC.

The CDR3 sequence: CASTSSRDRIQYF. CDR3 in DNA: TGTGCCAGCACCTCGTCCCGGGACAGGATCCAGTACTTC. This chain connects TRBV5-4 to TRBJ2-5, with 8 nucleotides matching TRBD1. Germline CDR1 SGHNT, CDR2 YYREEE (reference sequence). CDR3 length: 13 residues. The V gene end was trimmed by 6 bases and the J gene end by 10 bases; junction bases not matched to a gene: 11.